This passage covers 28 T cell receptor beta chains from one sample sequenced in a study of cytotoxic CD8 clonotypes in ibrutinib-treated CLL. Clones were sequenced by immunoSEQ multiplex PCR, and TCRdb holds only the in-frame ones, with some missing. In the table there are roughly 45,000 clones, just over 65% of which are singletons. The starting material was PBMCs, obtained after 24 months of ibrutinib treatment. These receptors originate from a human donor with chronic lymphocytic leukemia.

The chain uses TRBV5-4 and TRBJ2-3; D gene unclear. The germline V gene encodes CDR1 SGHNT and CDR2 YYREEE (reference sequence). Trimming removed 0 bases from V and 1 base from J, with 12 bases in between. The CDR3 loop spans 16 amino acids. The CDR3 DNA reads as TGTGCCAGCAGCTTGGCCAACCGGATTCGCACAGATACGCAGTATTTT. It encodes CASSLANRIRTDTQYF.

The chain is built from TRBV5-6 and TRBJ1-1; TRBD1 might be the D (5 bases). The CDR3 totals 16 residues. The germline V gene has CDR1 SGHDT and CDR2 YYEEEE. Between the trimmed V and J ends, which lost 4 bases and 4 bases, there was a span of 20 bases. CDR3: CASSLFDRGLGTEAFF. The CDR3, as DNA: TGTGCCAGCAGCCTCTTCGATAGGGGCCTTGGCACTGAAGCTTTCTTT. Full variable domain (remainder filled in from reference TRBV5-6 and TRBJ1-1): DAGVTQSPTHLIKTRGQQVTLRCSPKSGHDTVSWYQQALGQGPQFIFQYYEEEERQRGNFPDRFSGHQFPNYSSELNVNALLLGDSALYLCASSLFDRGLGTEAFFGQGTRLTVV.

With regard to this clone: One end of the junction is discordant with germline, which a read error may explain. The rearrangement links TRBV19 to TRBJ2-1; tentatively, D is TRBD1 (5 bases). Germline lookup yields CDR1 LNHDA and CDR2 SQIVND (reference sequence). This CDR3 is built from 13 residues. The CDR3 here is CASGILIRGEQFF. The CDR3 coding sequence is TGTGCCAGTGGTATCTTGATAAGGGGTGAGCAGTTCTTC.

The chain couples TRBV7-6 to TRBJ1-1, with TRBD1 as a possible D gene (6 bases). V lost 4 bases and J 1 base, leaving 13 bases between the germline ends. This CDR3 region has 15 residues. Germline V gene data show CDR1 as SGHVS and CDR2 as FNYEAQ. The CDR3 DNA sequence: TGTGCCAGCAGCTCTACCGGGACAAAGAACACTGAAGCTTTCTTT. Residues: CASSSTGTKNTEAFF.

This clone was seen many times. V usage is TRBV6-6 and J usage is TRBJ2-5; D perhaps matches TRBD1 (5 bases). Trimming took 6 bases from V and 7 from J, leaving 9 bases between them. The CDR3 sequence is 11 residues long. Germline V gene data show CDR1 as MNHNY and CDR2 as SVGAGI (reference sequence). The chain's CDR3 is CASSPDRTQYF. DNA of the CDR3: TGTGCCAGCAGCCCCGACAGGACCCAGTACTTC.

This chain joins TRBV5-1 and TRBJ2-6; the match to TRBD1 covers 8 bases. Per the germline V gene, CDR1 is SGHRS and CDR2 is YFSETQ. CDR3 length equals 17 residues. The J segment lost 2 bases and the V segment lost 6 bases, leaving 10 bases of the junction unmatched. The DNA of the CDR3 is TGCGCCAGCACTTTGGGCCAGGGGGCACCTGGGGCCAACGTCCTGACTTTC. Translated: CASTLGQGAPGANVLTF.

V and J are TRBV4-1 and TRBJ2-3, with 10 nucleotides matching TRBD1. This CDR3 has 15 amino acids. The V and J ends lost 3 bases and 4 bases, in that order; junction bases with no gene match: 4. Germline V gene data show CDR1 as MGHRA and CDR2 as YSYEKL. CDR3 sequence (DNA): TGCGCCAGCAGCCACGACAGGGGGCCGGCAGATACGCAGTATTTT. Translation gives CASSHDRGPADTQYF.

The CDR3 coding sequence is TGTGCCAGCATAGCGGGAACCTACAATGAGCAGTTCTTC. It specifies CASIAGTYNEQFF. V usage is TRBV2 and J usage is TRBJ2-1, with TRBD2 identical over 8 bases. Germline trimming cut 7 bases from V and 2 bases from J; bases unmatched to any gene: 1. Germline V gene lookup returns CDR1 SNHLY and CDR2 FYNNEI. The CDR3 contains 13 residues.

V and J are TRBV7-8 and TRBJ2-5; D call uncertain. The germline gives CDR1 SGHVS, CDR2 FQNEAQ. Trimming shortened V by 5 bases and J by 0 bases, and 7 bases separated the two germline ends. The length of the CDR3 is 13 residues. CDR3 nucleotide sequence: TGTGCCAGCAGCGCCCGGGACCAAGAGACCCAGTACTTC. Translated: CASSARDQETQYF.

This clone was detected once. Sequence at one end of the junction differs from germline and may be a read error. The rearrangement joins TRBV13 to TRBJ2-7; 11 bases are shared with TRBD2. The CDR3 contains 15 residues. Germline V gene sequence: CDR1 PRHDT, CDR2 FYEKMQ (reference sequence). The CDR3 spells CASSLVGTSGSGAVF. The CDR3 DNA sequence: TGTGCCAGCAGCTTAGTTGGGACTAGCGGAAGCGGGGCCGTATTC.

The V call is TRBV7-8, the J call TRBJ2-1; 9 bases are shared with TRBD2. The germline gives CDR1 SGHVS, CDR2 FQNEAQ. Germline trimming cut 5 bases from V and 2 bases from J; bases unmatched to any gene: 7. CDR3 length equals 16 residues. CDR3 residues: CASSSSGSHPYNEQFF. CDR3 nucleotides: TGTGCCAGCAGCAGTAGCGGGAGCCATCCCTACAATGAGCAGTTCTTC.

This clone was seen once. The rearrangement links TRBV5-6 to TRBJ1-2; D remains unclear. This CDR3 spans 15 amino acids. CDR1 is SGHDT and CDR2 is YYEEEE in the germline V gene. Trimming shortened V by 0 bases and J by 3 bases, and 12 bases separated the two germline ends. The CDR3 DNA is TGTGCCAGCAGCTTGGCCGCCTTGTATCACTATGGCTACACCTTC. Residues: CASSLAALYHYGYTF.

The chain couples TRBV6-6 to TRBJ2-3; D may correspond to TRBD1 or TRBD2 (7 bases each). V lost 5 bases and J 3 bases, leaving 15 bases between the germline ends. This CDR3 has 15 residues. CDR1 and CDR2 (germline): MNHNY, SVGAGI (reference sequence). In DNA form, the CDR3 reads TGTGCCAGCAGTCGATCAGGGGGAGGGACAGATACGCAGTATTTT. Translated, it gives CASSRSGGGTDTQYF.

This clone was counted once. The chain combines TRBV18 with TRBJ2-7; D is unresolved. The germline V gene encodes CDR1 KGHSH and CDR2 LQKENI. The CDR3 covers 13 residues. V dropped 3 bases and J dropped 6 bases, with 12 bases sitting between them. CDR3 region: CASSPTSGGEQYF. The DNA for the CDR3 is TGTGCCAGCTCACCTACCTCGGGCGGCGAGCAGTACTTC.

J is TRBJ2-3 and V is TRBV7-6; TRBD2 aligns across 7 bases. In germline, CDR1 is SGHVS, CDR2 FNYEAQ. CDR3 length: 14 residues. Trimming removed 4 bases from V and 1 base from J; junction bases left unmatched: 2. The CDR3, as DNA: TGTGCCAGCAGCTCTACTAGCGGCACAGATACGCAGTATTTT. Translating it yields CASSSTSGTDTQYF. Full variable domain (rest looked up from reference TRBV7-6 and TRBJ2-3): GAGVSQSPRYKVTKRGQDVALRCDPISGHVSLYWYRQALGQGPEFLTYFNYEAQQDKSGLPNDRFSAERPEGSISTLTIQRTEQRDSAMYRCASSSTSGTDTQYFGPGTRLTVL.

This clone was counted between two and nine times. V gene TRBV6-1 combines with J gene TRBJ2-3; D unclear. CDR1 is MNHNS and CDR2 is SASEGT in the germline V gene. V lost 2 bases, J lost 7 bases, and 7 bases lay in between. The CDR3 has 12 residues. The CDR3 region has the DNA TGTGCCAGCAGTGAAAATAGATATACGCAGTATTTT. It translates to CASSENRYTQYF.

The chain carries TRBV5-1 and TRBJ2-1; D gene uncertain. V was pared by 0 bases and J by 3 bases, with 13 bases between. The length of the CDR3 is 16 residues. Germline V gives CDR1 SGHRS, CDR2 YFSETQ. Written as DNA, the CDR3 is TGCGCCAGCAGCTTGGTCTTCCAACTTTACTACAATGAGCAGTTCTTC. It yields the protein CASSLVFQLYYNEQFF.

The chain is built from TRBV7-6 and TRBJ1-4; the D gene is possibly TRBD1 (5 bases). V gave up 1 base and J gave up 0 bases, with 9 bases separating them. Per the germline V gene, CDR1 is SGHVS and CDR2 is FNYEAQ. This CDR3 spans 16 amino acids. The CDR3 bases are TGTGCCAGCAGCTTAGAGGGGCTTTCAACTAATGAAAAACTGTTTTTT. Translated: CASSLEGLSTNEKLFF.

J is TRBJ1-1 and V is TRBV7-8; D is possibly TRBD1 (6 bases). Trimming left V 4 bases short and J 4 bases short, with 13 bases between. The CDR3 covers 14 residues. From germline, CDR1 is SGHVS and CDR2 FQNEAQ. The CDR3 DNA reads TGTGCCAGCAGCTCCAACAGGGTAGTCACTGAAGCTTTCTTT. Amino acid sequence: CASSSNRVVTEAFF.

The chain couples TRBV6-5 to TRBJ2-3, with 7 bases identical to TRBD2. Looked up from germline, CDR1 is MNHEY and CDR2 is SVGAGI. CDR3 length equals 14 residues. V was pared by 2 bases and J by 6 bases, with 5 bases of the junction left unmatched. The CDR3 DNA sequence: TGTGCCAGCAGTTACGGAGCGGGATGGGATACGCAGTATTTT. Its protein product is CASSYGAGWDTQYF.

This chain joins TRBV19 and TRBJ2-7, with 9 bases lining up with TRBD2. The junction had 4 bases not matched to a gene; V was cut back by 3 bases and J by 7 bases. This CDR3 is 13 amino acids long. Germline lookup yields CDR1 LNHDA and CDR2 SQIVND (reference sequence). CDR3 DNA sequence: TGTGCCAGTAGTATCCTAGCGGGACCGGAGCAGTACTTC. Encoded protein: CASSILAGPEQYF.

V usage is TRBV5-1 and J usage is TRBJ1-2; TRBD1 is a possible D gene (6 bases). The CDR3 runs to 16 residues. Deletions cut 0 bases from V and 0 bases from J, with 12 bases between. In germline, CDR1 is SGHRS, CDR2 YFSETQ. The CDR3, as DNA: TGCGCCAGCAGCTTGGCCACAGGGTCTGCTAACTATGGCTACACCTTC. It encodes CASSLATGSANYGYTF.

This chain uses TRBV9 with TRBJ2-7; 8 nucleotides match TRBD2. The CDR3 has 16 amino acids. Germline loops: CDR1 SGDLS, CDR2 YYNGEE. The trim removed 8 bases at V and 4 bases at J, leaving 17 bases unmatched. The CDR3 DNA is TGTGCCAGTGGACAGTCCGCGGGACTAGGGACATACGAGCAGTACTTC. Translating it yields CASGQSAGLGTYEQYF.

This clone was recorded many times. The chain's CDR3 is CSVEGEQGLPNYGYTF. In DNA, the CDR3 is TGCAGCGTTGAGGGGGAACAAGGCCTGCCTAACTATGGCTACACCTTC. The V gene is TRBV29-1, the J gene TRBJ1-2; TRBD1 is a possible D gene (5 bases). The germline CDR1 and CDR2 sequences are SQVTM and ANQGSEA. The V gene lost 3 bases and the J gene lost 0 bases, with 17 bases spanning the gap. The CDR3 loop spans 16 amino acids.

This clone turned up a few times. This chain uses TRBV4-2 with TRBJ2-7, with TRBD1 as a possible D gene (6 bases). Germline CDR1 and CDR2: LGHNA and YNFKEQ. With 4 bases removed from V and 0 bases from J, the gap between germline ends came to 10 bases. The CDR3 is made up of 14 amino acids. This chain's CDR3 is CASSLGQTSYEQYF. CDR3 nucleotide sequence: TGTGCCAGCAGCCTAGGACAGACCTCCTACGAGCAGTACTTC.

This chain joins TRBV5-6 and TRBJ1-2; D is perhaps TRBD1 (5 bases). Germline-derived CDR1 and CDR2 are SGHDT and YYEEEE. The germline V and J ends were trimmed by 1 base and 4 bases, with 11 bases remaining between them. This CDR3 has 14 amino acids. As DNA, the CDR3 is TGTGCCAGCAGCTTGTTTCAGGGCGCCTATGGCTACACCTTC. Translation: CASSLFQGAYGYTF.

This clone was seen only a few times. The rearrangement joins TRBV10-3 to TRBJ2-5; D gene ambiguous. From germline, CDR1 is ENHRY and CDR2 SYGVKD. Trimming removed 3 bases from V and 6 bases from J, with 17 bases in between. The CDR3 has 15 amino acids. This CDR3 is CAISDQTGPGKTQYF. CDR3 sequence (DNA): TGTGCCATCAGTGACCAGACCGGGCCTGGAAAGACCCAGTACTTC.

V is TRBV7-3 and J is TRBJ2-5, with 8 bases lining up with TRBD2. The CDR3 is 15 amino acids. The germline gives CDR1 SGHTA, CDR2 FQGTGA. Trimming cost V 5 bases and J 4 bases; bases outside gene matches: 9. In nucleotides, the CDR3 is TGTGCCAGCAGCCCTAGGCGGGGGGCCATAGAGACCCAGTACTTC. It specifies CASSPRRGAIETQYF.